The rows below give T cell receptor beta chains drawn from one sample of a study of T-cell memory formation after mild COVID-19. TCRdb re-analysed the 5' RACE reads in MiXCR, keeping a single row per CDR3 protein. The repertoire has 85,000 to 130,000 distinct CDR3 sequences, about 17% of them found once; the top ten carry 28%. Material: PBMCs or a T cell subset sorted from them (not recorded which). The receptors here all came from an adult woman who had mild COVID-19 (a few samples of this study predate the infection). Cell type and time point are not known. CDR3s include the opening cysteine and the closing phenylalanine or tryptophan. Each record gives: clone size, V gene, D gene, J gene, CDR3 protein, CDR3 DNA. D genes are given only for firm matches. Size is stated for part of the rows, as once, few or many counts, or as a class when the clone is expanded.

clone size: .; V gene: TRBV5-4; D gene: .; J gene: TRBJ1-3; CDR3 protein: CASSSRVGSGNTIYF; CDR3 DNA: TGTGCCAGCAGCTCCAGAGTCGGATCTGGAAACACCATATATTTT
clone size: .; V gene: TRBV9; D gene: TRBD1; J gene: TRBJ1-1; CDR3 protein: CASSVDRGMNTEAFF; CDR3 DNA: TGTGCCAGCAGCGTGGACAGGGGTATGAACACTGAAGCTTTCTTT
clone size: .; V gene: TRBV13; D gene: TRBD1; J gene: TRBJ2-7; CDR3 protein: CASSYGTGQYEQYF; CDR3 DNA: TGTGCCAGCAGCTACGGGACAGGGCAGTACGAGCAGTACTTC
clone size: few; V gene: TRBV7-3; D gene: .; J gene: TRBJ2-3; CDR3 protein: CASSHPGEGAVDTQYF; CDR3 DNA: TGTGCCAGCAGCCATCCCGGGGAGGGGGCTGTAGATACGCAGTATTTT
clone size: few; V gene: TRBV20-1; D gene: .; J gene: TRBJ2-1; CDR3 protein: CSARLAKGVNEQFF; CDR3 DNA: TGCAGTGCTAGGCTAGCGAAGGGGGTCAATGAGCAGTTCTTC
clone size: many; V gene: TRBV28; D gene: TRBD1; J gene: TRBJ1-5; CDR3 protein: CASSFVTGPQPQHF; CDR3 DNA: TGTGCCAGCAGTTTTGTGACAGGGCCTCAGCCCCAGCATTTT
clone size: .; V gene: TRBV6-2/TRBV6-3; D gene: .; J gene: TRBJ2-5; CDR3 protein: CASSYSTSTYDQETQYF; CDR3 DNA: TGTGCCAGCAGTTACTCGACCTCGACATATGACCAAGAGACCCAGTACTTC
clone size: .; V gene: TRBV3-1; D gene: TRBD1; J gene: TRBJ2-1; CDR3 protein: CASSLTGAVYNEQFF; CDR3 DNA: TGTGCCAGCAGCCTGACAGGGGCGGTATACAATGAGCAGTTCTTC
clone size: few; V gene: TRBV6-5; D gene: TRBD1; J gene: TRBJ2-1; CDR3 protein: CASSYGTGGYEQFF; CDR3 DNA: TGTGCCAGCAGTTACGGGACAGGGGGCTATGAGCAGTTCTTC
clone size: many; V gene: TRBV4-1; D gene: .; J gene: TRBJ2-7; CDR3 protein: CASSQVGRSYEQYF; CDR3 DNA: TGCGCCAGCAGCCAAGTGGGACGGAGCTACGAGCAGTACTTC
clone size: .; V gene: TRBV20-1; D gene: TRBD2; J gene: TRBJ2-7; CDR3 protein: CSARDRLAANYEQYF; CDR3 DNA: TGCAGTGCTAGAGATAGACTAGCGGCAAACTACGAGCAGTACTTC
clone size: few; V gene: TRBV7-9; D gene: .; J gene: TRBJ2-7; CDR3 protein: CASRGKTQTPSYEQYF; CDR3 DNA: TGTGCCAGCAGGGGGAAGACACAGACCCCCTCCTACGAGCAGTACTTC
clone size: .; V gene: TRBV6-2/TRBV6-3; D gene: .; J gene: TRBJ2-1; CDR3 protein: CASGAGILNNEQFF; CDR3 DNA: TGTGCCAGCGGAGCCGGCATCCTTAACAATGAGCAGTTCTTC
clone size: .; V gene: TRBV12-3/TRBV12-4; D gene: .; J gene: TRBJ2-7; CDR3 protein: CASSSLSPGEQYF; CDR3 DNA: TGTGCCAGCAGCTCCCTCAGTCCGGGCGAGCAGTACTTC
clone size: few; V gene: TRBV7-8; D gene: TRBD1; J gene: TRBJ2-1; CDR3 protein: CASSSGTGLLVEQFF; CDR3 DNA: TGTGCCAGCAGTTCCGGGACAGGGCTCCTTGTGGAGCAGTTCTTC
clone size: few; V gene: TRBV7-9; D gene: TRBD1; J gene: TRBJ2-7; CDR3 protein: CASSLSQLTGNYEQYF; CDR3 DNA: TGTGCCAGCAGCTTATCTCAGTTGACAGGGAACTACGAGCAGTACTTC
clone size: .; V gene: TRBV12-3/TRBV12-4; D gene: .; J gene: TRBJ2-5; CDR3 protein: CASNLPEGTEREETQCF; CDR3 DNA: TGTGCCAGCAACCTCCCCGAGGGCACTGAGAGAGAAGAGACCCAGTGCTTC
clone size: .; V gene: TRBV9; D gene: TRBD2; J gene: TRBJ2-1; CDR3 protein: CASSPGSITRGGLAGVRYNEQFF; CDR3 DNA: TGTGCCAGCAGCCCCGGTTCTATCACACGGGGGGGACTAGCGGGAGTTAGATACAATGAGCAGTTCTTC
clone size: .; V gene: TRBV13; D gene: .; J gene: TRBJ2-7; CDR3 protein: CASSHGPSYEQYF; CDR3 DNA: TGTGCCAGCAGCCACGGCCCCTCCTACGAGCAGTACTTC
clone size: few; V gene: TRBV6-5; D gene: TRBD1; J gene: TRBJ2-3; CDR3 protein: CASRNGQASTDTQYF; CDR3 DNA: TGTGCCAGCAGAAACGGACAGGCTAGCACAGATACGCAGTATTTT
clone size: few; V gene: TRBV29-1; D gene: .; J gene: TRBJ2-7; CDR3 protein: CSVLSVTDYEQYF; CDR3 DNA: TGCAGCGTCCTCAGTGTCACCGACTACGAGCAGTACTTC
clone size: few; V gene: TRBV2; D gene: .; J gene: TRBJ2-1; CDR3 protein: CASTSTPGGRFF; CDR3 DNA: TGTGCCAGCACTTCGACCCCCGGTGGGCGGTTCTTC
clone size: .; V gene: TRBV7-9; D gene: TRBD1; J gene: TRBJ1-1; CDR3 protein: CASSYLVRFTGDTEAFF; CDR3 DNA: TGTGCCAGCAGCTACCTGGTCCGATTTACAGGGGACACTGAAGCTTTCTTT
clone size: many; V gene: TRBV5-5; D gene: TRBD1; J gene: TRBJ2-7; CDR3 protein: CASSPVEGQVFNEQYF; CDR3 DNA: TGTGCCAGCAGCCCGGTGGAGGGACAGGTCTTCAACGAGCAGTACTTC
clone size: few; V gene: TRBV6-2/TRBV6-3; D gene: .; J gene: TRBJ1-2; CDR3 protein: CASSYGGNYGYTF; CDR3 DNA: TGTGCCAGCAGTTACGGGGGGAACTATGGCTACACCTTC
clone size: .; V gene: TRBV20-1; D gene: TRBD1; J gene: TRBJ2-4; CDR3 protein: CSAREVGQGAKNIQYF; CDR3 DNA: TGCAGTGCTAGAGAAGTGGGACAGGGGGCCAAAAACATTCAGTACTTC
clone size: few; V gene: TRBV6-5; D gene: TRBD1; J gene: TRBJ2-2; CDR3 protein: CASSYGQATGELFF; CDR3 DNA: TGTGCCAGCAGTTACGGACAGGCCACCGGGGAGCTGTTTTTT
clone size: .; V gene: TRBV29-1; D gene: .; J gene: TRBJ2-7; CDR3 protein: CSAQPRGMDEQYF; CDR3 DNA: TGCAGCGCTCAACCGCGGGGTATGGACGAGCAGTACTTC
clone size: .; V gene: TRBV9; D gene: .; J gene: TRBJ1-4; CDR3 protein: CASSPTPLGSTNEKLFF; CDR3 DNA: TGTGCCAGCAGCCCCACTCCCTTGGGTTCAACTAATGAAAAACTGTTTTTT
clone size: .; V gene: TRBV12-3/TRBV12-4; D gene: .; J gene: TRBJ2-2; CDR3 protein: CASTQQSGSGANTGELFF; CDR3 DNA: TGTGCCAGCACCCAGCAATCGGGGTCGGGAGCGAACACCGGGGAGCTGTTTTTT
clone size: few; V gene: TRBV9; D gene: TRBD2; J gene: TRBJ2-7; CDR3 protein: CASSVGSGGSYEQYF; CDR3 DNA: TGTGCCAGCAGCGTAGGTAGCGGGGGCTCCTACGAGCAGTACTTC
clone size: .; V gene: TRBV12-3/TRBV12-4; D gene: .; J gene: TRBJ1-2; CDR3 protein: CASSSDKGKNYGYTF; CDR3 DNA: TGTGCCAGCAGTAGCGATAAGGGTAAAAACTATGGCTACACCTTC
clone size: .; V gene: TRBV6-1; D gene: TRBD1; J gene: TRBJ1-1; CDR3 protein: CASSVGQGALNTEAFF; CDR3 DNA: TGTGCCAGCAGTGTGGGACAGGGGGCTTTGAACACTGAAGCTTTCTTT
clone size: few; V gene: TRBV20-1; D gene: .; J gene: TRBJ2-7; CDR3 protein: CSAPSVGNEQYF; CDR3 DNA: TGCAGTGCACCTTCCGTGGGTAACGAGCAGTACTTC
clone size: .; V gene: TRBV7-6; D gene: .; J gene: TRBJ1-4; CDR3 protein: CASSLEVVQPNEKLFF; CDR3 DNA: TGTGCCAGCAGCTTAGAGGTCGTACAGCCTAATGAAAAACTGTTTTTT
clone size: .; V gene: TRBV7-2; D gene: .; J gene: TRBJ1-1; CDR3 protein: CASSPVGEAFF; CDR3 DNA: TGTGCCAGCAGCCCTGTAGGTGAAGCTTTCTTT
clone size: .; V gene: TRBV20-1; D gene: TRBD1; J gene: TRBJ1-2; CDR3 protein: CSANPVGGQGNYGYTF; CDR3 DNA: TGCAGTGCTAACCCGGTGGGGGGACAGGGGAACTATGGCTACACCTTC
clone size: .; V gene: TRBV6-5; D gene: .; J gene: TRBJ2-3; CDR3 protein: CASSYSWGGYTDTQYF; CDR3 DNA: TGTGCCAGCAGTTACAGTTGGGGGGGCTACACAGATACGCAGTATTTT
clone size: .; V gene: TRBV7-2; D gene: TRBD2; J gene: TRBJ2-3; CDR3 protein: CASSPPGLLAGDGDTQYF; CDR3 DNA: TGTGCCAGCAGCCCTCCGGGGCTACTAGCGGGAGACGGTGATACGCAGTATTTT
clone size: few; V gene: TRBV5-1; D gene: .; J gene: TRBJ1-1; CDR3 protein: CASSPEWGGTEAFF; CDR3 DNA: TGCGCCAGCAGCCCGGAGTGGGGGGGCACTGAAGCTTTCTTT
clone size: few; V gene: TRBV24-1; D gene: TRBD1; J gene: TRBJ2-7; CDR3 protein: CATSDRDSTFYEQYF; CDR3 DNA: TGTGCCACCAGTGACCGGGACAGCACCTTCTACGAGCAGTACTTC
clone size: .; V gene: TRBV4-1; D gene: TRBD2; J gene: TRBJ2-1; CDR3 protein: CASSQGPGGGSYNEQFF; CDR3 DNA: TGCGCCAGCAGCCAAGGCCCCGGGGGGGGTTCCTACAATGAGCAGTTCTTC
clone size: few; V gene: TRBV7-3; D gene: .; J gene: TRBJ2-5; CDR3 protein: CASSLDGTQTQYF; CDR3 DNA: TGTGCCAGCAGCTTAGATGGGACACAGACCCAGTACTTC
clone size: .; V gene: TRBV7-2; D gene: .; J gene: TRBJ2-1; CDR3 protein: CASSLPPGAGSGQFF; CDR3 DNA: TGTGCCAGCAGCTTACCTCCGGGGGCAGGGAGTGGGCAGTTCTTC